The rows below give T cell receptor beta chains drawn from one sample of a study of blood T cell repertoires in COVID-19. Clones were sequenced by immunoSEQ multiplex PCR, and TCRdb holds only the in-frame ones, with some missing. The data hold about 240,000 clones, with roughly 83% observed a single time. The sequencing sample was made of peripheral blood. The receptors were sampled from a woman of 80 years or more with acute or convalescent COVID-19. CDR3s include the opening cysteine and the closing phenylalanine or tryptophan. The D gene is left open where the match is weak. Size values are once, few and many counts, or a class for expanded clones, and some rows have none.

TRBD1,-,TRBV27,TRBJ1-4,CASSPGQGRTNEKLFF,TGTGCCAGCAGTCCGGGACAGGGGAGAACTAATGAAAAACTGTTTTTT
-,once,TRBV12-2,TRBJ2-7,CASRLVHHTDRSRSYEQYF,TGTGCAAGTCGCTTAGTCCACCACACGGACAGAAGTCGATCCTACGAGCAGTACTTC
-,once,TRBV4-1,TRBJ1-2,CASSQEGSPPRGYTF,TGCGCCAGCAGCCAAGAGGGCAGCCCCCCGAGAGGCTACACCTTC
-,-,TRBV28,TRBJ1-3,CASSLSRRLSRTGNTIYF,TGTGCCAGCAGTTTATCCCGCCGACTATCTAGAACTGGAAACACCATATATTTT
TRBD2,-,TRBV9,TRBJ2-3,CASSVGGTLTDTQYF,TGTGCCAGCAGCGTCGGGGGGACTCTGACAGATACGCAGTATTTT
TRBD1,-,TRBV9,TRBJ1-4,CASSRGDSNEKLFF,TGTGCCAGCAGCCGTGGGGACAGTAATGAAAAACTGTTTTTT
TRBD1,once,TRBV7-8,TRBJ1-6,CASSLGQGSYNSPLHF,TGTGCCAGCAGCCTGGGACAGGGATCCTATAATTCACCCCTCCACTTT
TRBD1,-,TRBV5-1,TRBJ2-3,CASSPDRGVDTQYF,TGCGCCAGCAGCCCCGACAGGGGAGTTGATACGCAGTATTTT
-,-,TRBV28,TRBJ1-3,CASSLRGGNTIYF,TGTGCCAGCAGCTTAAGGGGCGGAAACACCATATATTTT
TRBD1,-,TRBV5-1,TRBJ2-7,CASSLQGGPYEQYF,TGCGCCAGCAGCTTACAGGGGGGTCCCTACGAGCAGTACTTC
-,once,TRBV5-1,TRBJ2-3,CASSLDRGGDTQYF,TGCGCCAGCAGCCTGGACAGAGGAGGAGATACGCAGTATTTT
-,-,TRBV10-3,TRBJ1-5,CAISDTQRVRGQPQHF,TGTGCCATCAGTGACACCCAAAGAGTTCGGGGACAGCCCCAGCATTTT
TRBD2,-,TRBV5-1,TRBJ2-5,CASSFSGGASETQYF,TGCGCCAGCAGCTTTAGCGGGGGGGCCAGTGAGACCCAGTACTTC
-,-,TRBV18,TRBJ1-4,CASGDDPGGEKLFF,TGTGCCAGCGGCGACGATCCGGGTGGGGAAAAACTGTTTTTT
TRBD2,-,TRBV11-2,TRBJ2-1,CASSSSSGGLSSYNEQFF,TGTGCCAGCAGCAGCAGTAGCGGGGGTCTCAGCTCCTACAATGAGCAGTTCTTC
-,-,TRBV6-5,TRBJ1-1,CASSYAGWSEAFF,TGTGCCAGCAGTTATGCGGGGTGGTCTGAAGCTTTCTTT
-,-,TRBV12-3/TRBV12-4,TRBJ1-5,CASRGGGQPQHF,TGTGCCAGCAGGGGCGGGGGTCAGCCCCAGCATTTT
-,-,TRBV12-3/TRBV12-4,TRBJ2-7,CASSLARGYEQYF,TGTGCCAGCAGTTTAGCGCGGGGTTACGAGCAGTACTTC
-,-,TRBV29-1,TRBJ1-3,CSVVRRSGNTIYF,TGCAGCGTTGTTCGTAGATCTGGAAACACCATATATTTT
-,-,TRBV15,TRBJ1-5,CATSLGLYNQPQHF,TGTGCCACCAGCTTAGGACTCTACAATCAGCCCCAGCATTTT
TRBD2,-,TRBV19,TRBJ2-1,CASTLGLAGGPREQFF,TGTGCCAGTACCTTAGGACTAGCGGGGGGGCCAAGGGAGCAGTTCTTC
TRBD1,-,TRBV12-5,TRBJ1-1,CASGRGQGTNTEAFF,TGTGCTAGTGGAAGAGGACAGGGGACGAACACTGAAGCTTTCTTT
-,-,TRBV29-1,TRBJ1-2,CSVESDSYGYTF,TGCAGCGTTGAGTCGGACAGCTATGGCTACACCTTC
TRBD1,-,TRBV28,TRBJ1-2,CASSAGGDYGYTF,TGTGCCAGCAGCGCAGGGGGCGACTATGGCTACACCTTC
-,-,TRBV13,TRBJ2-1,CASSLSGTPINEQFF,TGTGCCAGCAGCTTAAGCGGGACACCCATCAATGAGCAGTTCTTC
TRBD1,-,TRBV10-3,TRBJ1-3,CAIRSRGQGDGNTIYF,TGTGCCATCAGATCCCGGGGACAGGGGGATGGAAACACCATATATTTT
-,once,TRBV6-5,TRBJ1-6,CASSYGLPGGGSPLHF,TGTGCCAGCAGTTACGGCCTCCCTGGGGGCGGATCACCCCTCCACTTT
TRBD1,once,TRBV29-1,TRBJ2-2,CSVAPRGLAGELFF,TGCAGCGTTGCTCCCAGGGGGCTAGCCGGGGAGCTGTTTTTT
-,-,TRBV30,TRBJ1-4,CAWRGGSNEKLFF,TGTGCCTGGAGGGGCGGGTCTAATGAAAAACTGTTTTTT
-,-,TRBV25-1,TRBJ2-7,CATQGGDRSSYEQYF,TGTGCCACCCAAGGGGGGGACAGGAGCTCCTACGAGCAGTACTTC
TRBD1,-,TRBV5-1,TRBJ2-5,CASSPGDRGRETQYF,TGCGCCAGCAGCCCGGGGGACAGGGGGCGAGAGACCCAGTACTTC
-,once,TRBV4-1,TRBJ1-4,CASSQGGGQGEKLFF,TGCGCCAGCAGCCAAGGCGGGGGGCAGGGTGAAAAACTGTTTTTT
TRBD1,-,TRBV6-6,TRBJ1-5,CASSVTGQGSQPQHF,TGTGCCAGCAGTGTGACAGGGCAGGGAAGTCAGCCCCAGCATTTT
-,few,TRBV24-1,TRBJ1-5,CATSDTGQPQHF,TGTGCCACCAGTGATACGGGTCAGCCCCAGCATTTT
-,-,TRBV2,TRBJ1-2,CASSDAGSNYGYTF,TGTGCCAGCAGTGACGCAGGATCTAACTATGGCTACACCTTC
-,-,TRBV15,TRBJ2-5,CATSRVLVGETQYF,TGTGCCACCAGCAGAGTCTTAGTCGGAGAGACCCAGTACTTC
TRBD2,-,TRBV5-6,TRBJ2-1,CASSSVGGGPQNEQFF,TGTGCCAGCAGCTCCGTTGGCGGGGGGCCCCAGAATGAGCAGTTCTTC
TRBD1,-,TRBV5-1,TRBJ2-5,CASSPGQGMGKTQYF,TGCGCCAGCAGCCCTGGACAGGGGATGGGGAAGACCCAGTACTTC
TRBD1,-,TRBV6-6,TRBJ2-7,CASRAPGQGDEQYF,TGTGCCAGCAGAGCTCCGGGACAGGGAGACGAGCAGTACTTC
-,-,TRBV30,TRBJ2-7,CAWSVPHASSYEQYF,TGTGCCTGGAGTGTCCCGCATGCGAGCTCCTACGAGCAGTACTTC
TRBD1,-,TRBV19,TRBJ1-4,CASHDREGPRWKLFF,TGTGCCAGTCACGACAGGGAAGGTCCCCGGTGGAAACTGTTTTTT
-,-,TRBV5-1,TRBJ2-5,CASSLGGNSGETQYF,TGCGCCAGCAGCTTGGGCGGGAACTCGGGGGAGACCCAGTACTTC
-,-,TRBV27,TRBJ1-1,CASSLWGAFSEAFF,TGTGCCAGCAGTTTATGGGGAGCTTTCAGTGAAGCTTTCTTT
-,once,TRBV3-1/TRBV3-2,TRBJ2-1,CASSQGRLLGYNEQFF,TGTGCCAGCAGCCAAGGCAGGCTATTGGGTTACAATGAGCAGTTCTTC
-,-,TRBV18,TRBJ2-7,CASSTDRRTYEQYF,TGTGCCAGCTCTACCGACAGGCGGACCTACGAGCAGTACTTC
TRBD1,few,TRBV19,TRBJ1-1,CASGTGLRTEAFF,TGTGCCAGTGGGACAGGGCTGAGAACTGAAGCTTTCTTT
-,once,TRBV28,TRBJ2-4,CASSLVDSGNIQYF,TGTGCCAGCAGTTTAGTGGACAGTGGGAACATTCAGTACTTC
TRBD1,-,TRBV28,TRBJ2-7,CASSFEGTGAFYEQYF,TGTGCCAGCAGTTTCGAGGGGACAGGGGCTTTCTACGAGCAGTACTTC
-,-,TRBV18,TRBJ1-4,CASSPREFEKLFF,TGTGCCAGCTCACCACGGGAGTTCGAAAAACTGTTTTTT
-,-,TRBV5-1,TRBJ2-1,CASSLVGRGASPGGINEQFF,TGCGCCAGCAGCTTGGTTGGCCGGGGGGCCTCCCCGGGGGGAATCAATGAGCAGTTCTTC
-,-,TRBV9,TRBJ1-3,CASSPSGTQGNTIYF,TGTGCCAGCAGCCCCTCCGGGACACAAGGAAACACCATATATTTT
-,-,TRBV3-1/TRBV3-2,TRBJ1-6,CASTIGGSPLHF,TGTGCCAGCACAATAGGCGGTTCACCCCTCCACTTT
-,-,TRBV18,TRBJ2-3,CASSPSGRGGTDTQYF,TGTGCCAGCTCACCAAGCGGTCGGGGAGGCACAGATACGCAGTATTTT